This TCR beta chain derives from a study of beta chain features in type 1 diabetes. The table lists this clone with a few counts. What it binds is not known. General study points: Insertion counts at VDJ junctions were lower in type 1 diabetes patients, who also showed more deletions there.

The sequenced template was cDNA made from the entire isolated RNA. The protocol was immunoSEQ multiplex PCR, while the TCRdb copy is restricted to in-frame clones and leaves out a portion. The data hold roughly 350,000 clones, with about 11% observed a single time. J gave up 0 bases and V 6 bases, and 7 bases lay outside the gene matches. This CDR3 is built from 15 residues. From germline, CDR1 is SNHLY and CDR2 FYNNEI. CD4+ naive, central memory, regulatory and stem cell-like memory subsets were isolated by sorting on CD45RO/CCR7/CD25/CD127/CD95/CD27. This chain uses TRBV2 with TRBJ1-1; 7 bases are a match to TRBD1. The TCR was taken from a woman aged 25-40 years in good health. The sample consisted of naive CD4+ T cells from blood. CDR3 nucleotide sequence: TGTGCCAGCAGCGCGGAGGGACAGATGAACACTGAAGCTTTCTTT. It translates to CASSAEGQMNTEAFF.